Presented here are 15 T cell receptor beta chains from one specimen sequenced in a study of T cells in Graves' hyperthyroidism and ophthalmopathy. Amplification targeted TCR beta CDR3 regions from RNA transcripts. First-round RT-PCR with HTBI primers amplified the TCR CDR3 region. In TCRdb, the multiplex PCR reads were re-called with MiXCR into one record per CDR3 protein. There are roughly 420,000 distinct CDR3 sequences in the sample; more than 15% occur only once, and roughly 14% lies in the top ten. The sequencing input was blood. The receptors come from a woman aged 18-30 years with Graves' hyperthyroidism.

This clonotype was observed at least ten times. The CDR3 nucleotides are TGCGCCAGCAGTGTCTGGACGTACCAAGAGACCCAGTACTTC. Amino acids: CASSVWTYQETQYF. V gene TRBV10-2 combines with J gene TRBJ2-5, with D uncertain. Trimming removed 4 bases at V and 0 bases at J, with 9 bases between. The CDR3 extends over 14 amino acids. CDR1 WSHSY and CDR2 SAAADI come from the germline V gene.

This clonotype was counted ten times or more. The V and J genes are TRBV27 and TRBJ1-2; D gene ambiguous. Deletions cut 0 bases from V and 2 bases from J, with 10 bases between. The CDR3 is 15 residues long. Germline loops: CDR1 MNHEY, CDR2 SMNVEV (reference sequence). This chain's CDR3 is CASSLSPGKNYGYTF. DNA of the CDR3: TGTGCCAGCAGTTTATCGCCAGGAAAGAACTATGGCTACACCTTC.

This clonotype was seen repeatedly, ten times or more. This sequence joins TRBV13 and TRBJ2-7; TRBD2 is a possible D gene (5 bases). V shed 5 bases and J shed 6 bases, with 11 bases lying between them. Germline CDR1 reads PRHDT; CDR2 reads FYEKMQ (reference sequence). The CDR3 spans 12 residues. For the CDR3, the DNA is TGTGCCAGCAGCACCACCCGGGGCGAGCAGTACTTC. It encodes CASSTTRGEQYF. The variable domain in full, completed from reference TRBV13 and TRBJ2-7, reads AAGVIQSPRHLIKEKRETATLKCYPIPRHDTVYWYQQGPGQDPQFLISFYEKMQSDKGSIPDRFSAQQFSDYHSELNMSSLELGDSALYFCASSTTRGEQYFGPGTRLTVT.

This clonotype has ten or more counts. The rearrangement links TRBV7-2 to TRBJ2-5; TRBD2 matches 7 bases. The germline CDR1 and CDR2 sequences are SGHTA and FQGNSA. This CDR3 region has 14 residues. Trimming removed 3 bases from V and 0 bases from J; junction bases left unmatched: 1. This CDR3 reads CASSFSGNQETQYF. Here the CDR3 DNA reads TGTGCCAGCAGCTTCAGCGGGAACCAAGAGACCCAGTACTTC.

About this clonotype itself: A read error may be the cause here, since a much bigger clone is one base away. The gene calls are TRBV29-1 and TRBJ1-1, with TRBD1 as a possible D gene (5 bases). The CDR3 contains 13 residues. The V gene's germline CDR1 is SQVTM and CDR2 ANQGSEA. The CDR3 region has the DNA TGCAGCGTTGGGATGGGGCTGAACACTGAAGCTTCCTTT. Protein product: CSVGMGLNTEASF.

The chain couples TRBV29-1 to TRBJ2-1; D remains unclear. Trimming pared 3 bases from V and 11 bases from J, leaving 11 bases between. Looked up from germline, CDR1 is SQVTM and CDR2 is ANQGSEA. The CDR3 loop spans 11 amino acids. The CDR3, as DNA: TGCAGCGTTGATATTGGCAAAAAGCAGTTCTTC. This translates into CSVDIGKKQFF.

Many counts were recorded for this clonotype. The chain uses TRBV12-3 or TRBV12-4 and TRBJ2-3, with a weak D call TRBD2 (5 bases). Deletions cut 7 bases from V and 6 bases from J, with 17 bases between. The CDR3 consists of 14 residues. This CDR3 reads CASNQLGSYDTQYF. The CDR3, as DNA: TGTGCCAGCAACCAACTAGGATCCTACGATACGCAGTATTTT.

This clonotype was seen many times. This chain uses TRBV20-1 with TRBJ2-4; D is possibly TRBD1 (6 bases). The germline V gene encodes CDR1 DFQATT and CDR2 SNEGSKA (reference sequence). This CDR3 is built from 13 residues. The ends were cut back, 2 bases at V and 3 bases at J, with 8 bases in the middle. CDR3 DNA sequence: TGCAGTGCTAGACCGGACAGCAAAAACATTCAGTACTTC. It codes for CSARPDSKNIQYF.

The chain joins TRBV28 to TRBJ2-5; 10 bases fit TRBD1. Germline assignment: CDR1 MDHEN and CDR2 SYDVKM. The ends lost 5 bases at V and 4 bases at J; junction bases unmatched: 7. The CDR3 is made up of 15 amino acids. DNA for the CDR3: TGTGCCAGCAGTCAAACCGGGACAGGGGTAGAGACCCAGTACTTC. This codes for CASSQTGTGVETQYF.

This clonotype was detected only once. A much bigger clone sits one base away, suggesting this may be a read error. The V and J genes are TRBV7-9 and TRBJ2-5; maybe TRBD2 (7 bases). Trimming shortened V by 1 base and J by 7 bases, and 16 bases separated the two germline ends. Germline CDR1 is SEHNR and CDR2 is FQNEAQ (reference sequence). The CDR3 is made up of 15 amino acids. CDR3 region: CASSLVAERGGTQYF. CDR3 DNA: TGTGCCAGCAGCTTAGTAGCGGAAAGGGGGGGGACCCAGTACTTC.

This clonotype was seen only a few times. The gene calls are TRBV10-3 and TRBJ2-1; 9 nucleotides align to TRBD1. Germline V gives CDR1 ENHRY, CDR2 SYGVKD. The CDR3 runs to 15 residues. V was pared by 3 bases and J by 6 bases, with 6 bases of the junction left unmatched. CDR3 protein: CAISDAGTGRNEQFF. The CDR3 DNA is TGTGCCATCAGTGACGCCGGGACAGGGCGCAATGAGCAGTTCTTC.

This sequence joins TRBV2 and TRBJ2-7; 13 nucleotides line up with TRBD2. The V segment lost 3 bases and the J segment 2 bases; nucleotides outside the gene matches: 10. In germline, CDR1 is SNHLY, CDR2 FYNNEI. The CDR3 has 18 amino acids. CDR3 coding DNA: TGTGCCAGCAGTGATCTAAGGGGGACTAGCGGGGCCCCCTACGAGCAGTACTTC. The encoded protein is CASSDLRGTSGAPYEQYF.

This clonotype was observed at least ten times. CDR3 sequence: CASNKAGVVYEQFF. The CDR3 coding sequence is TGTGCCAGCAATAAAGCGGGAGTAGTGTATGAGCAGTTCTTC. V is TRBV12-3 or TRBV12-4 and J is TRBJ2-1; 8 nucleotides agree with TRBD2. This CDR3 region has 14 residues. The V segment lost 7 bases and the J segment 8 bases; nucleotides outside the gene matches: 10.

This clonotype was counted ten times or more. The chain recombines TRBV28 with TRBJ2-1; D is ambiguous. This CDR3 has 15 residues. V was trimmed by 6 bases and J by 5 bases, leaving 17 bases between them. The germline V gene encodes CDR1 MDHEN and CDR2 SYDVKM. CDR3 DNA sequence: TGTGCCAGCAGAACCCCACTCCTCCAGAACAATGAGCAGTTCTTC. Protein sequence: CASRTPLLQNNEQFF.

This clonotype has a handful of counts. This may be a read error, as it is one base from a much larger clone. The chain combines TRBV3-1 with TRBJ2-1, with D unclear. This CDR3 is 17 amino acids long. Trimming took off 1 base at V and 5 bases at J, with 18 bases between the two ends. CDR1 is LGHDT, CDR2 YNNKEL, per germline (reference sequence). The CDR3 DNA reads as TGTGCCAGCAGCCAAGCTCGTAGGGTGGCCCGGGACAATGAGCAGTTCTTC. Its translation is CASSQARRVARDNEQFF.